Listed below are T cell receptor beta chains from one sample, sequenced in a study of cytomegalovirus exposure and HLA in healthy donors. Some clones are missing from TCRdb's copy, which holds only in-frame ones; the method was immunoSEQ multiplex PCR. The table shows 110,000 to 150,000 clones, with 84% occurring only once. Sequencing was done on a sample of PBMCs. These receptor sequences come from a woman in her twenties or thirties in good health and CMV-seronegative. The CDR3 runs from the conserved cysteine through the conserved F or W. A D gene is named only where the DNA matches it firmly. Clone size appears in some rows only: once, few, many, or a class for an expanded clone.

D gene | clone size | J gene | V gene | CDR3 protein | CDR3 DNA
TRBD1 | - | TRBJ1-2 | TRBV5-8 | CASARDRGRYGYTF | TGTGCCAGCGCACGGGACAGGGGGAGGTATGGCTACACCTTC
- | - | TRBJ1-5 | TRBV4-1 | CASSQDGGSQPQHF | TGCGCCAGCAGCCAAGACGGGGGGTCTCAGCCCCAGCATTTT
- | - | TRBJ1-2 | TRBV7-2 | CASSPNSEGLGGYTF | TGTGCCAGCAGCCCGAACTCGGAGGGCCTAGGCGGCTACACCTTC
TRBD1 | - | TRBJ1-1 | TRBV9 | CASSVAPSGQLNTEAFF | TGTGCCAGCAGCGTAGCCCCTTCGGGACAGCTGAACACTGAAGCTTTCTTT
TRBD1 | - | TRBJ1-6 | TRBV13 | CASSTGTGYNSPLHF | TGTGCCAGCAGCACCGGGACAGGCTATAATTCACCCCTCCACTTT
- | - | TRBJ2-1 | TRBV2 | CASTGEPYNEQFF | TGTGCCAGCACAGGGGAACCCTACAATGAGCAGTTCTTC
- | few | TRBJ1-2 | TRBV7-9 | CASSPRAINYGYTF | TGTGCCAGCAGCCCGAGAGCTATCAACTATGGCTACACCTTC
- | - | TRBJ1-5 | TRBV2 | CASSERHGDQPQHF | TGTGCCAGCAGTGAAAGGCACGGGGATCAGCCCCAGCATTTT
- | - | TRBJ1-5 | TRBV10-2 | CASSETGQPQHF | TGCGCCAGCAGTGAGACAGGTCAGCCCCAGCATTTT
- | - | TRBJ2-1 | TRBV29-1 | CSAPPGPYLTGEQFF | TGCAGCGCACCCCCAGGGCCCTACCTGACAGGCGAGCAGTTCTTC
- | - | TRBJ1-2 | TRBV7-9 | CASSPQVNYGYTF | TGTGCCAGCAGCCCACAGGTCAACTATGGCTACACCTTC
- | - | TRBJ2-7 | TRBV7-2 | CASSAADEQYF | TGTGCCAGCAGCGCGGCGGACGAGCAGTACTTC
TRBD1 | - | TRBJ1-6 | TRBV2 | CASSVGGLSSPLHF | TGTGCCAGCAGTGTAGGGGGCCTGAGTTCACCCCTCCACTTT
TRBD1 | once | TRBJ1-2 | TRBV6-5 | CASSPTQGAGGYTF | TGTGCCAGCAGTCCAACTCAGGGGGCCGGTGGCTACACCTTC
- | - | TRBJ1-1 | TRBV29-1 | CSVEDSYTEAFF | TGCAGCGTCGAGGACAGCTACACTGAAGCTTTCTTT
TRBD1 | - | TRBJ1-6 | TRBV18 | CASSGQATGNSPLHF | TGTGCCAGCTCTGGACAGGCAACGGGCAATTCACCCCTCCACTTT
- | few | TRBJ2-5 | TRBV5-5 | CASTIRPGAGGETQYF | TGTGCCAGCACCATCCGGCCTGGGGCTGGTGGGGAGACCCAGTACTTC
- | - | TRBJ2-7 | TRBV7-3 | CASSLGAGPSEQYF | TGTGCCAGCAGCTTAGGAGCAGGGCCGTCCGAGCAGTACTTC
- | - | TRBJ1-2 | TRBV4-1 | CASSQVGAPGGEVYTF | TGCGCCAGCAGCCAAGTGGGGGCACCGGGAGGGGAGGTCTACACCTTC
TRBD1 | - | TRBJ1-2 | TRBV11-2 | CASSLLLGDRRPYGYTF | TGTGCCAGCAGCTTGTTGCTTGGGGACAGACGACCCTATGGCTACACCTTC
TRBD1 | - | TRBJ1-3 | TRBV5-4 | CASSSGGQGNTIYF | TGTGCCAGCAGCTCCGGGGGACAGGGAAACACCATATATTTT
- | - | TRBJ1-2 | TRBV4-1 | CASSQAGLTNYGYTF | TGCGCCAGCAGCCAAGCGGGTCTGACTAACTATGGCTACACCTTC
TRBD1 | - | TRBJ1-5 | TRBV19 | CASSGWTGGGQPQHF | TGTGCCAGTAGTGGGTGGACAGGGGGCGGTCAGCCCCAGCATTTT
- | few | TRBJ1-2 | TRBV7-2 | CASSLSGIGGYTF | TGTGCCAGCAGCTTATCAGGGATCGGTGGCTACACCTTC
TRBD1 | - | TRBJ2-7 | TRBV30 | CAWSSEDRGSRYEQYF | TGTGCCTGGAGTTCAGAGGACAGGGGGAGTAGGTACGAGCAGTACTTC
TRBD2 | - | TRBJ2-3 | TRBV7-9 | CASSFPRVASGGASDTQYF | TGTGCCAGCAGCTTCCCCCGTGTAGCTAGCGGGGGGGCGTCAGATACGCAGTATTTT
- | - | TRBJ1-2 | TRBV4-1 | CASSLAPHNSPNYGYTF | TGCGCCAGCAGCCTTGCACCCCATAACAGTCCCAACTATGGCTACACCTTC
TRBD2 | - | TRBJ2-1 | TRBV4-2 | CASSQGSSGGENEQFF | TGTGCCAGCAGCCAAGGTTCTAGCGGGGGGGAGAATGAGCAGTTCTTC
- | - | TRBJ1-6 | TRBV9 | CASSARGGGSPLHF | TGTGCCAGCAGCGCGAGGGGGGGAGGTTCACCCCTCCACTTT
- | - | TRBJ2-2 | TRBV28 | CASSLFPGTNTGELFF | TGTGCCAGCAGTTTATTCCCAGGGACGAACACCGGGGAGCTGTTTTTT
- | - | TRBJ2-2 | TRBV7-3 | CASSRYTGELFF | TGTGCCAGCAGCCGGTATACCGGGGAGCTGTTTTTT
- | - | TRBJ1-5 | TRBV28 | CASNLGTESNQPQHF | TGTGCCAGCAACCTGGGTACAGAGAGCAATCAGCCCCAGCATTTT
- | - | TRBJ1-3 | TRBV2 | CASSEQGGRTGNTIYF | TGTGCCAGCAGTGAACAGGGCGGCCGGACAGGAAACACCATATATTTT
- | - | TRBJ1-4 | TRBV7-2 | CASSHSATNEKLFF | TGTGCCAGCAGCCACAGTGCAACTAATGAAAAACTGTTTTTT
- | - | TRBJ2-3 | TRBV11-2 | CASSLARGTDTQYF | TGTGCCAGCAGCTTAGCCCGGGGCACAGATACGCAGTATTTT
- | - | TRBJ1-5 | TRBV30 | CAWSQGTYNQPQHF | TGTGCCTGGAGTCAGGGCACGTACAATCAGCCCCAGCATTTT
- | - | TRBJ1-3 | TRBV7-2 | CASSPGGSGNTIYF | TGTGCCAGCAGCCCTGGCGGGTCTGGAAACACCATATATTTT
TRBD1 | - | TRBJ1-1 | TRBV18 | CASSPQGGNTEAFF | TGTGCCAGCTCACCCCAGGGGGGGAACACTGAAGCTTTCTTT
- | - | TRBJ2-7 | TRBV11-1 | CASRAGGSSYEQYF | TGTGCCAGCAGGGCAGGGGGGAGCTCCTACGAGCAGTACTTC
- | - | TRBJ1-1 | TRBV28 | CASSLGGKNTEAFF | TGTGCCAGCTCTTTGGGGGGGAAGAACACTGAAGCTTTCTTT
- | - | TRBJ1-1 | TRBV28 | CASSFRGRTNTEAFF | TGTGCCAGCAGTTTTCGGGGTAGAACAAACACTGAAGCTTTCTTT
- | - | TRBJ1-2 | TRBV25-1 | CASSDSGPGGYGYTF | TGTGCCAGCAGTGATTCAGGACCGGGGGGGTATGGCTACACCTTC
TRBD1 | - | TRBJ1-1 | TRBV7-8 | CASSFQGRQGNTEAFF | TGTGCCAGCAGCTTCCAGGGGCGACAGGGGAACACTGAAGCTTTCTTT
- | once | TRBJ1-2 | TRBV6-5 | CASRETVNYGYTF | TGTGCCAGCAGGGAGACTGTTAACTATGGCTACACCTTC
TRBD1 | - | TRBJ1-3 | TRBV13 | CASSSGTGTFSTIYF | TGTGCCAGCAGCTCCGGGACAGGGACTTTCTCCACCATATATTTT
- | - | TRBJ1-2 | TRBV28 | CASLFNYGYTF | TGTGCCAGCTTATTTAACTATGGCTACACCTTC
- | - | TRBJ1-6 | TRBV30 | CAWSVQGHLNSPLHF | TGTGCCTGGAGTGTACAGGGACATCTTAATTCACCCCTCCACTTT
TRBD1 | - | TRBJ1-2 | TRBV6-5 | CASSRDSYSGYTF | TGTGCCAGCAGCCGGGACAGTTATTCTGGCTACACCTTC
TRBD2 | - | TRBJ2-3 | TRBV5-1 | CASSQQTRGGKTDTQYF | TGCGCCAGCAGCCAGCAAACGCGGGGGGGCAAAACAGATACGCAGTATTTT
- | - | TRBJ2-5 | TRBV7-3 | CASSFDGGLFDAQETQYF | TGTGCCAGCAGCTTCGATGGGGGACTCTTCGACGCCCAAGAGACCCAGTACTTC